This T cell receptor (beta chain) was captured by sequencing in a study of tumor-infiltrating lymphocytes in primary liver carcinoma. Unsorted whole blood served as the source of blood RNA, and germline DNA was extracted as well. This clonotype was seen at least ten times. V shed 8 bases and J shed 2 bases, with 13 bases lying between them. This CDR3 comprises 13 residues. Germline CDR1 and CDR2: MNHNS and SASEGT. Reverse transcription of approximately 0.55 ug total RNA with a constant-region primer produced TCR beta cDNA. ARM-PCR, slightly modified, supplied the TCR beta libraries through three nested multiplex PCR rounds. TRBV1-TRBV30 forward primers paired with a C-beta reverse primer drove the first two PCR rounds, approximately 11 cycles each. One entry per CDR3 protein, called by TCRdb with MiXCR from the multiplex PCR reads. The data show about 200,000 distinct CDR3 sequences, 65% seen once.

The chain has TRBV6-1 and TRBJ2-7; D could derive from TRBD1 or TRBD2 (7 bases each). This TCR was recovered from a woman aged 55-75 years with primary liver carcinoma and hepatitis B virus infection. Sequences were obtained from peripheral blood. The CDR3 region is CASGRDRPYEQYF. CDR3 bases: TGTGCCAGCGGGAGGGACAGACCCTACGAGCAGTACTTC.